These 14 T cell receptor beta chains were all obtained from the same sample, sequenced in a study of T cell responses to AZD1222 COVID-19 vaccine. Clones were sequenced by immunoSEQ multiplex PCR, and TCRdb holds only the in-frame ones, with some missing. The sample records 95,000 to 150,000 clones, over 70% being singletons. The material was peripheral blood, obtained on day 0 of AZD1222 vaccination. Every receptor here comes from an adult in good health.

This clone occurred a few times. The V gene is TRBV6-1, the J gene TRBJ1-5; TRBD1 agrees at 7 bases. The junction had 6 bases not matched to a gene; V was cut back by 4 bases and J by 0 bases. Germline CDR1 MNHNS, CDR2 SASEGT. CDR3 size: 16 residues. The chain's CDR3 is CASSGGQVISNQPQHF. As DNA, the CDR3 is TGTGCCAGCAGTGGTGGACAGGTTATTAGCAATCAGCCCCAGCATTTT.

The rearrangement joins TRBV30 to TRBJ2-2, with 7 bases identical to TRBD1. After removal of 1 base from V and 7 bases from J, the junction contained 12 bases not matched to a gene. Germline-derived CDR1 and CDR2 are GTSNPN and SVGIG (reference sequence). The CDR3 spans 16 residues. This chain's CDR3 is CAWSGGGTVVGGELFF. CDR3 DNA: TGTGCCTGGAGTGGAGGGGGCACAGTGGTTGGCGGGGAGCTGTTTTTT.

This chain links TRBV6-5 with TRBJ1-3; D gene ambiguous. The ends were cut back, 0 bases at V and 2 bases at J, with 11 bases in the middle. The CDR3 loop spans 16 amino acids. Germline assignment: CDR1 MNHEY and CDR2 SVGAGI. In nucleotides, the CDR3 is TGTGCCAGCAGTTACTCGATCGGACCCCCTGGAAACACCATATATTTT. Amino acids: CASSYSIGPPGNTIYF.

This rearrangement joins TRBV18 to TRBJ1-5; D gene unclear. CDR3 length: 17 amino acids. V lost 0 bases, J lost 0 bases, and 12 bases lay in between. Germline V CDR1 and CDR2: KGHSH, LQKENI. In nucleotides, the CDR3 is TGTGCCAGCTCACCACCTAGTCAGCTATATAGCAATCAGCCCCAGCATTTT. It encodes CASSPPSQLYSNQPQHF. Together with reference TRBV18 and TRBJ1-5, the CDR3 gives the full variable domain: NAGVMQNPRHLVRRRGQEARLRCSPMKGHSHVYWYRQLPEEGLKFMVYLQKENIIDESGMPKERFSAEFPKEGPSILRIQQVVRGDSAAYFCASSPPSQLYSNQPQHFGDGTRLSIL.

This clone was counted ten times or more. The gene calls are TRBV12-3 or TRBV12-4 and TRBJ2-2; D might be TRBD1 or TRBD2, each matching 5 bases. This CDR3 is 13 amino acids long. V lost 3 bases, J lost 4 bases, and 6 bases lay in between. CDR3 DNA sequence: TGTGCCAGCAGTTTTGGGGGCACCGGGGAGCTGTTTTTT. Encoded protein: CASSFGGTGELFF.

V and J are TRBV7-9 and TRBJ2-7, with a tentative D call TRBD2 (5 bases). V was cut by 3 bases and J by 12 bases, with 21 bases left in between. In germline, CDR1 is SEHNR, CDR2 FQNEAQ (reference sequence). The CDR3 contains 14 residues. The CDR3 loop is CASSFQSGSTMVYF. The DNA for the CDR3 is TGTGCCAGCAGCTTTCAAAGCGGATCAACGATGGTGTACTTC.

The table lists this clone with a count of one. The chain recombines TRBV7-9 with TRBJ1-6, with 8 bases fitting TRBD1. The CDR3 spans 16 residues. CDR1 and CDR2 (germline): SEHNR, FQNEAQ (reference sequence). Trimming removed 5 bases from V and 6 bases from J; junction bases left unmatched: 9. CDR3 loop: CASSPSTGGFNSPLHF. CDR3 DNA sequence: TGTGCCAGCAGCCCATCCACAGGGGGTTTTAATTCACCCCTCCACTTT.

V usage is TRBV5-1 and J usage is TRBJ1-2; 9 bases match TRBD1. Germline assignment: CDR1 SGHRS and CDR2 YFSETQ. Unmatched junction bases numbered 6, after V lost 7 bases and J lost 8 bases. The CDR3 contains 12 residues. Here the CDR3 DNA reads TGCGCCAGCGGCCAGGACAGGGGAGGCTACACCTTC. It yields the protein CASGQDRGGYTF.

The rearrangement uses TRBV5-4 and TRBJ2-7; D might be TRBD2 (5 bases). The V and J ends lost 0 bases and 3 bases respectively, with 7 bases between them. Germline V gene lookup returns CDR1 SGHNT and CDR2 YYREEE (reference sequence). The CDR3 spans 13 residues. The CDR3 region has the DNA TGTGCCAGCAGCTTGGCCGCGGGCTACGAGCAGTACTTC. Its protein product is CASSLAAGYEQYF.

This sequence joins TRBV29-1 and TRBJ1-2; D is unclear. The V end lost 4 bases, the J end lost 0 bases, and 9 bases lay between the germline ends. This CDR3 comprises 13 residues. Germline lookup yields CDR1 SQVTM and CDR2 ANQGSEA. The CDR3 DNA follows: TGCAGCGTTGTTAGAGTGGCTAACTATGGCTACACCTTC. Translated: CSVVRVANYGYTF.

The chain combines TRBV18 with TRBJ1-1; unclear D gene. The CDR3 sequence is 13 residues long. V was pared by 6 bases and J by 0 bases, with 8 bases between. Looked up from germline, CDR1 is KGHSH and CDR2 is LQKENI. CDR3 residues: CASSRALNTEAFF. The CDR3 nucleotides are TGTGCCAGCTCTCGAGCCTTGAACACTGAAGCTTTCTTT. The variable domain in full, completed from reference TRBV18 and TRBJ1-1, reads NAGVMQNPRHLVRRRGQEARLRCSPMKGHSHVYWYRQLPEEGLKFMVYLQKENIIDESGMPKERFSAEFPKEGPSILRIQQVVRGDSAAYFCASSRALNTEAFFGQGTRLTVV.

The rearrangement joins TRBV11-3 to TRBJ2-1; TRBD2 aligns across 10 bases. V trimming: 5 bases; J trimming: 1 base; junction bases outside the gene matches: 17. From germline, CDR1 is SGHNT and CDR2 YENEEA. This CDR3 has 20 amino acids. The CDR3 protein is CASSLAGWGGSGGSYNEQFF. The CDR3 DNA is TGTGCCAGCAGCCTAGCCGGTTGGGGTGGTAGCGGGGGGTCCTACAATGAGCAGTTCTTC.

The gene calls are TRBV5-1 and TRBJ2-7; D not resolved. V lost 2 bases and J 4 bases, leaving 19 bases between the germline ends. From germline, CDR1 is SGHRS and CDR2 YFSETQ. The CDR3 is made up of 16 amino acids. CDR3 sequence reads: CASSLYQPPQRYEQYF. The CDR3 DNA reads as TGCGCCAGCAGCTTATACCAGCCTCCACAAAGATACGAGCAGTACTTC.

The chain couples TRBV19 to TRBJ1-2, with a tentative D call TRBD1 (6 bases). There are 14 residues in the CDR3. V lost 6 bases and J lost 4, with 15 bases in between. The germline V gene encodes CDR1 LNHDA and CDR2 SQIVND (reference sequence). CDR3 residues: CASRSPQDSYGYTF. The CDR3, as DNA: TGTGCCAGTAGATCCCCTCAGGACAGCTATGGCTACACCTTC.